These 10 T cell receptor beta chains were sequenced from one sample in a study of beta chain features in type 1 diabetes. What was sequenced were expressed TCRB transcripts, since all of the isolated RNA had been reverse transcribed. Clones were sequenced by immunoSEQ multiplex PCR, and TCRdb holds only the in-frame ones, with some missing. The sample yields 450,000 or so clones, over 10% seen once. The sample consisted of naive CD4+ T cells from blood. The source is a woman under 30 in good health.

The chain joins TRBV7-9 to TRBJ1-2; D is possibly TRBD1 (5 bases). CDR1 and CDR2 from the germline V gene are SEHNR and FQNEAQ (reference sequence). V lost 5 bases and J lost 4, with 14 bases in between. This CDR3 is built from 14 residues. CDR3 sequence: CASSPSGATYGYTF. CDR3 DNA sequence: TGTGCCAGCAGCCCATCTGGGGCGACCTATGGCTACACCTTC.

This clone was counted between two and nine times. V usage is TRBV12-5 and J usage is TRBJ1-3, with unresolved D. The germline V gene encodes CDR1 LGHNT and CDR2 FRNRAP. CDR3 length: 16 amino acids. V was trimmed by 0 bases and J by 3 bases, leaving 12 bases between them. CDR3 DNA: TGTGCTAGTGGTTTGGTACTTGGCCGTCGTGGAAACACCATATATTTT. Protein product: CASGLVLGRRGNTIYF.

In the case of this clone: Other DNA sequences in this specimen translate into the identical CDR3. The DNA for the CDR3 is TGTGCCAGCAGCTTGGCGGACAGGGAGAACACTGAAGCTTTCTTT. Its protein product is CASSLADRENTEAFF. The chain couples TRBV7-9 to TRBJ1-1, with 8 bases lining up with TRBD1. This CDR3 has 15 amino acids. The trim removed 3 bases at V and 1 base at J, leaving 4 bases unmatched. The germline CDR1 and CDR2 sequences are SEHNR and FQNEAQ (reference sequence).

DNA of the CDR3: TGTGCCAGCAGCGTAGATACGAACACTGAAGCTTTCTTT. It encodes CASSVDTNTEAFF. V usage is TRBV9 and J usage is TRBJ1-1; D is ambiguous. The V end was cut by 0 bases, the J end by 1 base, with 4 bases between. Germline V gene lookup returns CDR1 SGDLS and CDR2 YYNGEE. The CDR3 covers 13 residues. The full variable domain, rest sourced from reference TRBV9 and TRBJ1-1, is DSGVTQTPKHLITATGQRVTLRCSPRSGDLSVYWYQQSLDQGLQFLIQYYNGEERAKGNILERFSAQQFPDLHSELNLSSLELGDSALYFCASSVDTNTEAFFGQGTRLTVV.

A few counts support this clone. CDR3 nucleotides: TGTGCCAGCAGCTCTGGGGGGAGTTCTGGAAGCAATCAGCCCCAGCATTTT. This codes for CASSSGGSSGSNQPQHF. The chain employs TRBV5-6 and TRBJ1-5, with D possibly being TRBD1 (5 bases). V was clipped by 3 bases and J by 1 base, with 17 bases between them. Per germline, CDR1 SGHDT and CDR2 YYEEEE. The CDR3 has 17 amino acids.

This clone came up a few times. The gene calls are TRBV18 and TRBJ2-5, with TRBD1 matching over 8 bases. Germline values: CDR1 KGHSH, CDR2 LQKENI. This CDR3 is built from 15 residues. V gave up 3 bases and J gave up 0 bases; unmatched junction bases: 3. The CDR3 region is CASSPGQAYQETQYF. In DNA form, the CDR3 reads TGTGCCAGCTCACCGGGACAGGCCTACCAAGAGACCCAGTACTTC. The full variable domain, in which reference TRBV18 and TRBJ2-5 provide the parts outside the CDR3, is NAGVMQNPRHLVRRRGQEARLRCSPMKGHSHVYWYRQLPEEGLKFMVYLQKENIIDESGMPKERFSAEFPKEGPSILRIQQVVRGDSAAYFCASSPGQAYQETQYFGPGTRLLVL.

This clone was detected a few times. This chain uses TRBV27 with TRBJ1-2; D is ambiguous. Germline-derived CDR1 and CDR2 are MNHEY and SMNVEV (reference sequence). V was cut by 6 bases and J by 8 bases, with 10 bases left in between. This CDR3 is 11 amino acids long. The CDR3 coding sequence is TGTGCCAGCAGCCGCGGTGACGGCTACACCTTC. Its translation: CASSRGDGYTF.

This clone has only a few counts. The chain links TRBV7-9 to TRBJ2-5; D is ambiguous. Trimming removed 5 bases from V and 13 bases from J, with 20 bases in between. The germline V gene encodes CDR1 SEHNR and CDR2 FQNEAQ (reference sequence). The CDR3 length is 13 residues. Here the CDR3 DNA reads TGTGCCAGCAGCCCCGTGTCCAGCTTTGTTTGGTACTTC. Translation gives CASSPVSSFVWYF.

This clone was seen a handful of times. The J gene is TRBJ2-3, the V gene TRBV7-2, with a weak D call TRBD1 (5 bases). Between the trimmed V and J ends, which lost 3 bases and 4 bases, there was a span of 14 bases. Germline CDR1 is SGHTA and CDR2 is FQGNSA. The CDR3 spans 15 residues. CDR3 sequence reads: CASSFLAGIADTQYF. CDR3 DNA: TGTGCCAGCAGCTTTCTGGCAGGGATTGCAGATACGCAGTATTTT.

This clone was detected only a few times. The chain is built from TRBV11-1 and TRBJ2-4; 7 positions match TRBD2. J lost 5 bases, V lost 5 bases, and 6 bases had no gene match. Germline CDR1 SGHAT, CDR2 FQDESV (reference sequence). The CDR3 has 14 amino acids. CDR3 amino acids: CASSPFRGENIQYF. CDR3 nucleotide sequence: TGTGCCAGCAGCCCCTTTCGGGGGGAAAACATTCAGTACTTC.